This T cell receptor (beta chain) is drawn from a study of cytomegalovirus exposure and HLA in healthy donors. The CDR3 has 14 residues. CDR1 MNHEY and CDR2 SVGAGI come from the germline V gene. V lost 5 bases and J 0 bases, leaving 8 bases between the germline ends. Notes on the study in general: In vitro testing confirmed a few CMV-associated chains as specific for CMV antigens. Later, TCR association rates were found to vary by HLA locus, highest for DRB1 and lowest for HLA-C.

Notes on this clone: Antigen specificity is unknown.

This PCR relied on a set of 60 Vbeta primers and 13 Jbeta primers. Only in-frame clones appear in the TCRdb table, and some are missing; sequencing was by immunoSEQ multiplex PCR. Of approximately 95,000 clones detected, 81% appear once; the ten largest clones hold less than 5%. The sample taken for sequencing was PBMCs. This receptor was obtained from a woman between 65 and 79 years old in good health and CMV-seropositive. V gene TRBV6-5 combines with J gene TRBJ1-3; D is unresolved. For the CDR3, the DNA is TGTGCCAGCAGTCCAAGCTACTCTGGAAACACCATATATTTT. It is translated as CASSPSYSGNTIYF.